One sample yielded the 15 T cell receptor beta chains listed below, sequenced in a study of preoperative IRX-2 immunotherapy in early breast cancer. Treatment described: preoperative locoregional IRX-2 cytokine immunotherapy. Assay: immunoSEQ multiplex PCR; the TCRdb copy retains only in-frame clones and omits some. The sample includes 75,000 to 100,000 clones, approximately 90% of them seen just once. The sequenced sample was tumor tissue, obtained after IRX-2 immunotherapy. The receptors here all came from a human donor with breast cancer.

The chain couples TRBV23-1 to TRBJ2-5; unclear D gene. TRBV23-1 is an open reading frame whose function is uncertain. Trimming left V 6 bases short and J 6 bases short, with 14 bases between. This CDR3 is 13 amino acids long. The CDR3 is CASSYETEKTQYF. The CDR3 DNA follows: TGCGCCAGCAGCTACGAAACGGAAAAGACCCAGTACTTC.

DNA of the CDR3: TGTGCCAGCGTCAGGGGGCATAACTATGGCTACACCTTC. Encoded protein: CASVRGHNYGYTF. The gene calls are TRBV6-8 and TRBJ1-2; TRBD1 aligns across 8 bases. Germline CDR1 is MNHGY and CDR2 is SAAAGT. V trimming: 8 bases; J trimming: 1 base; junction bases outside the gene matches: 3. This CDR3 contains 13 residues.

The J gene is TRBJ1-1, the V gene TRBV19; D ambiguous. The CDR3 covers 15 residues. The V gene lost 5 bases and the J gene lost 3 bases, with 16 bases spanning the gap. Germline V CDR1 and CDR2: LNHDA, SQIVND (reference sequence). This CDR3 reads CASSLGWVGYTEAFF. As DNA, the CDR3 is TGTGCCAGTAGTCTAGGCTGGGTTGGGTACACTGAAGCTTTCTTT.

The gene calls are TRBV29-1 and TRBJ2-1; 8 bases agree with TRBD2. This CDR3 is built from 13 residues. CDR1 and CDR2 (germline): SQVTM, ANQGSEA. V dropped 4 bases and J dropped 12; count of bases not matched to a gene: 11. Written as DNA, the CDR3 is TGCAGCGTTGGGGGTCGGGGGGGTACCCTGCAGTTCTTC. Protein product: CSVGGRGGTLQFF.

Here the CDR3 DNA reads TGTGCCAGCTCACAATACACGAACACCGGGGAGCTGTTTTTT. Encoded protein: CASSQYTNTGELFF. J is TRBJ2-2 and V is TRBV18; no definite D call. The V end lost 4 bases, the J end lost 0 bases, and 6 bases lay between the germline ends. Germline V gene data show CDR1 as KGHSH and CDR2 as LQKENI. This CDR3 contains 14 residues. The complete variable domain, with remaining parts taken from reference TRBV18 and TRBJ2-2, reads NAGVMQNPRHLVRRRGQEARLRCSPMKGHSHVYWYRQLPEEGLKFMVYLQKENIIDESGMPKERFSAEFPKEGPSILRIQQVVRGDSAAYFCASSQYTNTGELFFGEGSRLTVL.

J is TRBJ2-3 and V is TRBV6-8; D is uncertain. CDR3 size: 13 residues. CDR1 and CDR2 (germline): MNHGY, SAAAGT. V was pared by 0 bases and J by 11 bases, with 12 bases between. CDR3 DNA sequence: TGTGCCAGCAGTTACTCTGGGGAATTCGGGCAGTATTTT. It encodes CASSYSGEFGQYF.

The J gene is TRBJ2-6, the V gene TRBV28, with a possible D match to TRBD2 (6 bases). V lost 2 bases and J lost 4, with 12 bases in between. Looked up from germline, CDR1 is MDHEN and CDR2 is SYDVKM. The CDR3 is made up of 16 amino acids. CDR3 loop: CASSLPSDSGANVLTF. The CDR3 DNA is TGTGCCAGCAGTTTACCTAGCGATTCGGGGGCCAACGTCCTGACTTTC.

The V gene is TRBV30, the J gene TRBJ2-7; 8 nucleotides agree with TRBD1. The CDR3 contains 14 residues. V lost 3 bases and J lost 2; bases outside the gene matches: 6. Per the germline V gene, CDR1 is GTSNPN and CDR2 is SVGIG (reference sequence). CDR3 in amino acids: CAWRVRQGPYEQYF. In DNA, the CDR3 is TGTGCCTGGAGGGTACGACAGGGGCCCTACGAGCAGTACTTC.

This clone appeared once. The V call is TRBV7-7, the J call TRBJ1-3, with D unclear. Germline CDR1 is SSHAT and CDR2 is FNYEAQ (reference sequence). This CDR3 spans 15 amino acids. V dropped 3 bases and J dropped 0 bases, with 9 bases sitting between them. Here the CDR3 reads CASSFSGLSGNTIYF. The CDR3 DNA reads TGTGCCAGCAGCTTCTCCGGGCTCTCTGGAAACACCATATATTTT.

The CDR3 DNA reads as TGTGCCAGTAGAGCCGGACGGTCCGGGTGGGAGCCCCAGCATTTT. It translates to CASRAGRSGWEPQHF. The J gene is TRBJ1-5, the V gene TRBV19; no clear D. The CDR3 length is 15 residues. V dropped 6 bases and J dropped 8 bases, with 20 bases sitting between them. Germline assignment: CDR1 LNHDA and CDR2 SQIVND (reference sequence).

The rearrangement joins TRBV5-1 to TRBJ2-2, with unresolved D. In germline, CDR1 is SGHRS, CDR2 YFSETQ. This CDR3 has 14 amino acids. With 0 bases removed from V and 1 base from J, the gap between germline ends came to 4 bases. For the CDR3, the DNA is TGCGCCAGCAGCTTGGGAGTGAACACCGGGGAGCTGTTTTTT. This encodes CASSLGVNTGELFF.

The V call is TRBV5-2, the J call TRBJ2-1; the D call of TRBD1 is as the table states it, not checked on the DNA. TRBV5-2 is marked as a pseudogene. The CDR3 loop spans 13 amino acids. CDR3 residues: CASSPDSYNEQFF. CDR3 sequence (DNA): TGTGCCAGCAGCCCTGACAGCTACAATGAGCAGTTCTTC.

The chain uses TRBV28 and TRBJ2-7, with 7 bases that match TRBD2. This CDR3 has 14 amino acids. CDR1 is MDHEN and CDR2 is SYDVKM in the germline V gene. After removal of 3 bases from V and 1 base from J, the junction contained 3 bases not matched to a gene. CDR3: CASSLGGLSYEQYF. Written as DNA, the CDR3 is TGTGCCAGCAGTTTGGGAGGGCTATCCTACGAGCAGTACTTC.

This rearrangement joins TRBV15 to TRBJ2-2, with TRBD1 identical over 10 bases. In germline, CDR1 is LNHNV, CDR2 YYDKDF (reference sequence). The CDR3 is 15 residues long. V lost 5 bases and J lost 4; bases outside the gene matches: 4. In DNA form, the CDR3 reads TGTGCCACCAGCCGGGGACAGGGGAGCACCGGGGAGCTGTTTTTT. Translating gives CATSRGQGSTGELFF.

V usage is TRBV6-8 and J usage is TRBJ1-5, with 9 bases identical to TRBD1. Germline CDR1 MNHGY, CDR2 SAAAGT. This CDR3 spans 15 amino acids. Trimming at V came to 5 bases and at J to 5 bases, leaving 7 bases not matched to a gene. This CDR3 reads CASSRKGQGDQPQHF. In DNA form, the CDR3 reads TGTGCCAGCAGTCGAAAGGGACAGGGTGATCAGCCCCAGCATTTT.